This T cell receptor (beta chain) was recovered during a study of blood T cell repertoires in COVID-19. Using immunoSEQ multiplex PCR, the repertoire was profiled, and TCRdb retains in-frame clones only, with some absent. This table holds approximately 200,000 clones, approximately 85% found once. The TCR was taken from a man in his sixties with acute or convalescent COVID-19. Material: peripheral blood.

CDR3 coding DNA: TGTGCCAGCAGCTCCCGGAGAGCGTCCTACAATGAGCAGTTCTTC. It encodes CASSSRRASYNEQFF. The chain is built from TRBV5-4 and TRBJ2-1, with D unresolved. There are 15 residues in the CDR3. The germline V and J ends were trimmed by 3 bases and 1 base, with 11 bases remaining between them. CDR1 and CDR2 (germline): SGHNT, YYREEE (reference sequence).